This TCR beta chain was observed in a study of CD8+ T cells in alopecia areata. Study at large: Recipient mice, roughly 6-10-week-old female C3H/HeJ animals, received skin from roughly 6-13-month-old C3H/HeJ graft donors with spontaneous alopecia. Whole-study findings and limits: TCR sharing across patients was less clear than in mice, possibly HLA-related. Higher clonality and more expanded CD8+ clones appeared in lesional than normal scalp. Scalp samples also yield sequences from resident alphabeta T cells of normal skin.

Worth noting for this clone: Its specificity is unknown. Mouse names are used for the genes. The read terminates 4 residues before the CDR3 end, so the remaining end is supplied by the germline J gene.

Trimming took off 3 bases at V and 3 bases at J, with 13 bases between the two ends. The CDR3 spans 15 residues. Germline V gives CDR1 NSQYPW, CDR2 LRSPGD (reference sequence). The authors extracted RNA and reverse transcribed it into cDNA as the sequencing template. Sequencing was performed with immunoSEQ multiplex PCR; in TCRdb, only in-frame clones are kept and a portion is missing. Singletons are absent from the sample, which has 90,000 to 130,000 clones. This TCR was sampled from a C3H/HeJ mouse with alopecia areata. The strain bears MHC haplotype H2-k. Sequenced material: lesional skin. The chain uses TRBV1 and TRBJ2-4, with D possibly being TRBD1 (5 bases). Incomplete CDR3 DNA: TGCACCTGCAGTGCCCCCCAGGGCGGCCAAAAC. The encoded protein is CTCSAPQGGQN. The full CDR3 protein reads CTCSAPQGGQNTLYF. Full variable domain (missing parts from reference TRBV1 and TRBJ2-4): VTLLEQNPRWRLVPRGQAVNLRCILKNSQYPWMSWYQQDLQKQLQWLFTLRSPGDKEVKSLPGADYLATRVTDTELRLQVANMSQGRTLYCTCSAPQGGQNTLYFGAGTRLSVL.